This is a list of T cell receptor beta chains from one sample in a study of cytomegalovirus exposure and HLA in healthy donors. Using immunoSEQ multiplex PCR, the repertoire was profiled, and TCRdb retains in-frame clones only, with some absent. The data hold approximately 70,000 clones, with roughly 94% observed a single time. The specimen was PBMCs. Every receptor here comes from a woman aged 18-29 years in good health and CMV-seropositive. Both conserved end residues are part of each CDR3. A clone size is listed for some rows: how often the clone was seen (once, few, many), or a class if it is expanded.

abundance: .
j_gene: TRBJ2-2
len: 15
v_gene: TRBV19
CDR3aa: CASSIGQLGAGELFF

abundance: .
j_gene: TRBJ1-3
len: 16
v_gene: TRBV15
CDR3aa: CATSRVGTGFGNTIYF

abundance: once
j_gene: TRBJ2-5
len: 14
v_gene: TRBV2
CDR3aa: CASRGAIGTETQYF

abundance: .
j_gene: TRBJ2-1
len: 15
v_gene: TRBV7-9
CDR3aa: CASSLAGGTYNEQFF

abundance: .
j_gene: TRBJ2-7
len: 14
v_gene: TRBV30
CDR3aa: CAWIPQLETYEQYF

abundance: .
j_gene: TRBJ1-1
len: 13
v_gene: TRBV11-2
CDR3aa: CASSPGTGTEAFF

abundance: .
j_gene: TRBJ1-6
len: 16
v_gene: TRBV27
CDR3aa: CASSLWTVGSNSPLHF

abundance: .
j_gene: TRBJ2-5
len: 12
v_gene: TRBV2
CDR3aa: CASRGLQETQYF

abundance: .
j_gene: TRBJ1-1
len: 13
v_gene: TRBV6-1
CDR3aa: CASREDGNTEAFF

abundance: .
j_gene: TRBJ2-7
len: 14
v_gene: TRBV25-1
CDR3aa: CASSAQGRGREQYF

abundance: .
j_gene: TRBJ2-3
len: 17
v_gene: TRBV2
CDR3aa: CASSGHVVVARGDTQYF

abundance: .
j_gene: TRBJ1-1
len: 15
v_gene: TRBV18
CDR3aa: CASSPLDSENTEAFF

abundance: .
j_gene: TRBJ1-3
len: 13
v_gene: TRBV28
CDR3aa: CASSESSGNTIYF

abundance: .
j_gene: TRBJ1-1
len: 12
v_gene: TRBV29-1
CDR3aa: CSVGQGNTEAFF

abundance: .
j_gene: TRBJ2-5
len: 15
v_gene: TRBV2
CDR3aa: CASSVNAGGPGTQYF

abundance: .
j_gene: TRBJ2-3
len: 17
v_gene: TRBV28
CDR3aa: CASRQSGLAGAGATQYF

abundance: .
j_gene: TRBJ1-1
len: 14
v_gene: TRBV27
CDR3aa: CASIGDRKDTEAFF

abundance: .
j_gene: TRBJ2-1
len: 21
v_gene: TRBV7-3
CDR3aa: CASSLNRPGLAGVGVGNEQFF

abundance: .
j_gene: TRBJ1-3
len: 13
v_gene: TRBV11-1
CDR3aa: CASSFNSGNTIYF

abundance: .
j_gene: TRBJ2-3
len: 21
v_gene: TRBV28
CDR3aa: CASSFFSGDLAGGRGTDTQYF

abundance: .
j_gene: TRBJ1-6
len: 15
v_gene: TRBV18
CDR3aa: CASSARQGSNSPLHF

abundance: .
j_gene: TRBJ1-6
len: 16
v_gene: TRBV7-2
CDR3aa: CASSPREGPYNSPLHF

abundance: .
j_gene: TRBJ1-6
len: 17
v_gene: TRBV28
CDR3aa: CASSSLRTGGGNSPLHF

abundance: .
j_gene: TRBJ2-5
len: 17
v_gene: TRBV27
CDR3aa: CASWTSEKNPIRETQYF

abundance: .
j_gene: TRBJ1-5
len: 14
v_gene: TRBV6-4
CDR3aa: CASMVGGSNQPQHF

abundance: .
j_gene: TRBJ2-6
len: 16
v_gene: TRBV7-2
CDR3aa: CASSPRVSTGANVLTF

abundance: .
j_gene: TRBJ2-7
len: 15
v_gene: TRBV14
CDR3aa: CASSQGVGARYEQYF

abundance: .
j_gene: TRBJ2-5
len: 15
v_gene: TRBV7-9
CDR3aa: CASSLNTGQGETQYF

abundance: .
j_gene: TRBJ1-1
len: 13
v_gene: TRBV13
CDR3aa: CASSLRENTEAFF

abundance: .
j_gene: TRBJ2-1
len: 16
v_gene: TRBV5-5
CDR3aa: CASSLRSTTLYNEQFF

abundance: .
j_gene: TRBJ1-2
len: 14
v_gene: TRBV5-1
CDR3aa: CASSQGPLIYGYTF

abundance: .
j_gene: TRBJ2-3
len: 18
v_gene: TRBV11-2
CDR3aa: CASNPGTSGRGFTDTQYF

abundance: once
j_gene: TRBJ2-7
len: 12
v_gene: TRBV29-1
CDR3aa: CSVGTDGYEQYF

abundance: .
j_gene: TRBJ1-2
len: 13
v_gene: TRBV5-4
CDR3aa: CASSFGGGLGYTF

abundance: .
j_gene: TRBJ1-6
len: 16
v_gene: TRBV7-2
CDR3aa: CASSPSRRRHNSPLHF

abundance: .
j_gene: TRBJ2-7
len: 9
v_gene: TRBV21-1
CDR3aa: CASSIGQYF

abundance: .
j_gene: TRBJ1-3
len: 14
v_gene: TRBV19
CDR3aa: CASSKTSSGNTIYF

abundance: .
j_gene: TRBJ1-1
len: 14
v_gene: TRBV9
CDR3aa: CASSVASGGGEAFF

abundance: .
j_gene: TRBJ2-3
len: 17
v_gene: TRBV11-1
CDR3aa: CASSFQLLSGGTDTQYF

abundance: .
j_gene: TRBJ2-6
len: 17
v_gene: TRBV27
CDR3aa: CASSLSSGGTGANVLTF

abundance: once
j_gene: TRBJ2-3
len: 17
v_gene: TRBV27
CDR3aa: CASSLLVGGGNTDTQYF

abundance: .
j_gene: TRBJ2-1
len: 16
v_gene: TRBV28
CDR3aa: CASSPYLASSYNEQFF

abundance: .
j_gene: TRBJ2-5
len: 17
v_gene: TRBV4-1
CDR3aa: CASSPRTGGALGETQYF